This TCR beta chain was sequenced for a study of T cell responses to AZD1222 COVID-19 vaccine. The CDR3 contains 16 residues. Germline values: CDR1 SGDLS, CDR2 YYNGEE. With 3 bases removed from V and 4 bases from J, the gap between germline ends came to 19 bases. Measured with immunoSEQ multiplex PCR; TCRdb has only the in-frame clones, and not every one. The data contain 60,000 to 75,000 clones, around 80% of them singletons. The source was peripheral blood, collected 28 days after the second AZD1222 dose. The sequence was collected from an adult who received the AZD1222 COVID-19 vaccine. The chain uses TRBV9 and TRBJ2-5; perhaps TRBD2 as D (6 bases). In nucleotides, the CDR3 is TGTGCCAGCAGCGCCACCCCGGGGGACCGGGGAGAGACCCAGTACTTC. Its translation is CASSATPGDRGETQYF.